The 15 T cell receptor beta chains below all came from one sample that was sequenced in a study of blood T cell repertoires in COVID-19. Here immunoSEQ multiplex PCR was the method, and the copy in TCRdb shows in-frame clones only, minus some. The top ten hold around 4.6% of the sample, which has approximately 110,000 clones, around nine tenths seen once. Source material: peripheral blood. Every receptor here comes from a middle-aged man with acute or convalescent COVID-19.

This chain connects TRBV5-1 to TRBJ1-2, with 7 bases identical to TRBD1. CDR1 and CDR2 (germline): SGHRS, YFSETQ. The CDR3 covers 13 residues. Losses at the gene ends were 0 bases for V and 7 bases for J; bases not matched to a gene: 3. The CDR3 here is CASSLEGAGGYTF. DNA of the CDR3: TGCGCCAGCAGCTTGGAGGGGGCAGGTGGCTACACCTTC.

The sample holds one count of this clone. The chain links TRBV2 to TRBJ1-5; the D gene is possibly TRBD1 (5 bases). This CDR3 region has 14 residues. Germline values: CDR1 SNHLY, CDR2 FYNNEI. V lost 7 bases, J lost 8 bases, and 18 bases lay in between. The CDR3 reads CASTEGHWLEPQHF. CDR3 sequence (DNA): TGTGCCAGCACCGAAGGACATTGGCTGGAGCCCCAGCATTTT.

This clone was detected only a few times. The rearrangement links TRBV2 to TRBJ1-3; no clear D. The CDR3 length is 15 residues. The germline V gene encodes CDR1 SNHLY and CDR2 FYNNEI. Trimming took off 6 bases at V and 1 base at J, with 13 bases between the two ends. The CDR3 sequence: CASSREGVSGNTIYF. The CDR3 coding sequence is TGTGCCAGCAGCCGCGAGGGTGTTTCTGGAAACACCATATATTTT.

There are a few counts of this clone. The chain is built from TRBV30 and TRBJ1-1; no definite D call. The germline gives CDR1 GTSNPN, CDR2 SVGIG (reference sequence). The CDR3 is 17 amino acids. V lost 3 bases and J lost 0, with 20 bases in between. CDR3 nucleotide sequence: TGTGCCTGGAGGGCGCTGGGAGGGCCAGTCTTGAACACTGAAGCTTTCTTT. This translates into CAWRALGGPVLNTEAFF.

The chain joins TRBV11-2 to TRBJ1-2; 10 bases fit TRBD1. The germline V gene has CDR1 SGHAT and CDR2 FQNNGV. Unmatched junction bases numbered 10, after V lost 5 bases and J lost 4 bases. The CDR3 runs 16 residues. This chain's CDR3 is CASSRALGTGVYGYTF. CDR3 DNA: TGTGCCAGCAGCCGCGCCCTAGGGACAGGGGTCTATGGCTACACCTTC.

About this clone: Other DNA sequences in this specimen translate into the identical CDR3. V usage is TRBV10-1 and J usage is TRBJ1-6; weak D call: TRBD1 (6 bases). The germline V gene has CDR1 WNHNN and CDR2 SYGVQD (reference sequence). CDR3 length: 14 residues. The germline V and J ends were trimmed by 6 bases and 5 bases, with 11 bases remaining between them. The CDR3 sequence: CASSVGQNNSPLHF. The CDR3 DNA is TGCGCCAGCAGCGTCGGACAGAATAATTCACCCCTCCACTTT.

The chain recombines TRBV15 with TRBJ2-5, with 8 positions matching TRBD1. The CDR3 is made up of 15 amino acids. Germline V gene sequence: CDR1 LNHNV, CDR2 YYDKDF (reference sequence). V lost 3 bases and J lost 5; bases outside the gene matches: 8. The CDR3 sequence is CATSSVGTGGETQYF. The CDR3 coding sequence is TGTGCCACCAGCAGCGTTGGGACAGGAGGTGAGACCCAGTACTTC.

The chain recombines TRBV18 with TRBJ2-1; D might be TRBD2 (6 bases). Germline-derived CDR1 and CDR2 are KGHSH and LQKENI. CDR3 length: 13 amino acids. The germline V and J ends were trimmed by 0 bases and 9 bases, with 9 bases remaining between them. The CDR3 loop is CASSPPGSGEQFF. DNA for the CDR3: TGTGCCAGCTCACCACCGGGTAGCGGTGAGCAGTTCTTC.

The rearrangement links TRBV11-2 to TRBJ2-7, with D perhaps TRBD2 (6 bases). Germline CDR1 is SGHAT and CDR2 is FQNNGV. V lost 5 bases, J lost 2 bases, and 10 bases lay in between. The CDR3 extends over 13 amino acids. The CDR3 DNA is TGTGCCAGCAGCCCAAGCGGGCCCTACGAGCAGTACTTC. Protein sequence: CASSPSGPYEQYF.

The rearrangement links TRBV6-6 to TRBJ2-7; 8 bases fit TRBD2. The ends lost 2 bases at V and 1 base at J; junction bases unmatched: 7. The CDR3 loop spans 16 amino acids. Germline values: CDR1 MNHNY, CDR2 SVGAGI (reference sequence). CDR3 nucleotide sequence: TGTGCCAGCAGTTACCCTTTAGCGGGGCGTTCCTACGAGCAGTACTTC. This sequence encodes CASSYPLAGRSYEQYF.

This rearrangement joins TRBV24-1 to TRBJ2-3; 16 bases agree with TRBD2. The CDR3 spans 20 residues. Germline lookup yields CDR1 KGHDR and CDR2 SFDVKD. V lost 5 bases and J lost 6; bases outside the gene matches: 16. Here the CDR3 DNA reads TGTGCCACCAGTGCCCTAACCGGGACTAGCGGGAGGGCCAGAAGGGATACGCAGTATTTT. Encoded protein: CATSALTGTSGRARRDTQYF.

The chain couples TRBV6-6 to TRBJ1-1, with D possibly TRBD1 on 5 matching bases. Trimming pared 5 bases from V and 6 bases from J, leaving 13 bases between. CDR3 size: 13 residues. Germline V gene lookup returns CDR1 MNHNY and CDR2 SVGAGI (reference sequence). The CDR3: CASSLTPTAEAFF. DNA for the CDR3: TGTGCCAGCAGTCTTACACCGACAGCTGAAGCTTTCTTT.

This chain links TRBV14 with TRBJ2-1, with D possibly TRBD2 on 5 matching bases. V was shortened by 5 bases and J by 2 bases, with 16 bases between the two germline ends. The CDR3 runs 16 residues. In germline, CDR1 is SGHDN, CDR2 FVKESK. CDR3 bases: TGTGCCAGCAGCTCCCGGTCTAGCAGCGCCTACAATGAGCAGTTCTTC. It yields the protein CASSSRSSSAYNEQFF.

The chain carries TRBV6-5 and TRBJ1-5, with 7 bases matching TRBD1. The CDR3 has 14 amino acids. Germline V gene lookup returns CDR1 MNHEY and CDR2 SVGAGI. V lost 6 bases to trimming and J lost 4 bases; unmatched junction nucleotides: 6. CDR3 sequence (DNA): TGTGCCAGCAGCCTCGACAGGGTAAATCAGCCCCAGCATTTT. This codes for CASSLDRVNQPQHF.

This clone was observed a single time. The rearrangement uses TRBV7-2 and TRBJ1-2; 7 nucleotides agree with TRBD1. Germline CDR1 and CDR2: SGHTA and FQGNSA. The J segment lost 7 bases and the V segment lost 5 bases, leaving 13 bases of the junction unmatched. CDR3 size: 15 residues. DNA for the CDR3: TGTGCCAGCAGCCCGGACAGGCCCTTTGCCTCTGGCTACACCTTC. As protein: CASSPDRPFASGYTF.